The 30 T cell receptor beta chains presented below share a single source sample, sequenced in a study of blood T cells in healthy people across ages. It was with a sample-barcoded 5' primer and a J-beta primer mix that a second PCR of about 6 to 12 cycles was run. MiXCR, applied by TCRdb to the 5' RACE reads, yields one record per CDR3 protein. The sample carries 650,000 to 950,000 distinct CDR3 sequences, 40% to 50% recorded once. The material sequenced was blood. The source of these receptors is a man in his sixties in good health.

This clonotype was recorded a few times. This chain connects TRBV5-1 to TRBJ2-7; perhaps TRBD2 as D (5 bases). V lost 0 bases to trimming and J lost 3 bases, with 13 bases between them. Germline V CDR1 and CDR2: SGHRS, YFSETQ. This CDR3 spans 15 amino acids. DNA of the CDR3: TGCGCCAGCAGCTTGGATGACGGCAGCGGCTACGAGCAGTACTTC. This translates into CASSLDDGSGYEQYF.

In its sample, this clonotype was seen a few times. The V gene is TRBV9, the J gene TRBJ2-1, with a possible D match to TRBD1 (6 bases). CDR1 and CDR2 (germline): SGDLS, YYNGEE. Between the trimmed V and J ends, which lost 4 bases and 2 bases, there was a span of 16 bases. The CDR3 has 16 residues. DNA of the CDR3: TGTGCCAGCAGCCCTTGGGTAGGGGGTACCTACAATGAGCAGTTCTTC. Translated, it gives CASSPWVGGTYNEQFF.

This clonotype was detected once. The chain combines TRBV2 with TRBJ2-7; 12 positions agree with TRBD2. The J call may be wrong; the DNA end is better matched by TRBJ2-5. This CDR3 is built from 15 residues. Germline CDR1 reads SNHLY; CDR2 reads FYNNEI. In DNA form, the CDR3 reads TGTGCCAGCAGTGGAGCTAGCGGGGGGGCAGAGACCCAGTACTTC. It yields the protein CASSGASGGAETQYF.

This clonotype was seen many times. The CDR3 loop reads CASSHPTPLPTQYF. CDR3 DNA sequence: TGTGCCAGCAGCCACCCTACGCCCCTTCCGACCCAGTACTTC. J is TRBJ2-5 and V is TRBV6-2 or TRBV6-3, with D uncertain. The length of the CDR3 is 14 residues. Germline-derived CDR1 and CDR2 are MNHEY and SVGEGT. The V and J ends lost 6 bases and 7 bases respectively, with 18 bases between them.

This clonotype has just a few counts. The chain links TRBV24-1 to TRBJ2-3; D tentatively reads TRBD1 or TRBD2 (5 bases each). Trimming removed 5 bases at V and 4 bases at J, with 6 bases between. This CDR3 has 12 amino acids. Germline V gene lookup returns CDR1 KGHDR and CDR2 SFDVKD. The CDR3 DNA reads as TGTGCCACCAGTGCGGGGCCAGATACGCAGTATTTT. Protein sequence: CATSAGPDTQYF.

This clonotype was recorded a few times. This chain connects TRBV7-2 to TRBJ1-3; D gene uncertain. Trimming cost V 1 base and J 4 bases, with 5 bases left between them. This CDR3 contains 13 residues. Germline loops: CDR1 SGHTA, CDR2 FQGNSA. The CDR3 here is CASSLGRGNTIYF. For the CDR3, the DNA is TGTGCCAGCAGCTTAGGGCGGGGAAACACCATATATTTT.

This clonotype was picked up a small number of times. J is TRBJ2-6 and V is TRBV4-2; no clear D gene. CDR3 length: 18 amino acids. Looked up from germline, CDR1 is LGHNA and CDR2 is YNFKEQ. V lost 0 bases, J lost 0 bases, and 12 bases lay in between. The CDR3 DNA reads TGTGCCAGCAGCCAAGATTTAATTGGGATCTCTGGGGCCAACGTCCTGACTTTC. Its protein product is CASSQDLIGISGANVLTF.

This chain joins TRBV7-6 and TRBJ2-4, with D perhaps TRBD2 (5 bases). The CDR3 loop spans 13 amino acids. Germline V lookup: CDR1 SGHVS, CDR2 FNYEAQ. Trimming pared 3 bases from V and 9 bases from J, leaving 12 bases between. For the CDR3, the DNA is TGTGCCAGCAGCTTGCGGGCTAACGGCATTCAGTACTTC. It translates to CASSLRANGIQYF.

The chain combines TRBV20-1 with TRBJ2-1; 13 bases fit TRBD2. The closer fit of TRBJ2-7 to the DNA end suggests the J call may be wrong. The length of the CDR3 is 18 residues. Germline assignment: CDR1 DFQATT and CDR2 SNEGSKA (reference sequence). Here the CDR3 reads CSARETSGGDSSYNEQYF. CDR3 coding DNA: TGCAGTGCTAGAGAAACTAGCGGGGGGGATAGCTCCTACAATGAGCAGTACTTC.

The rearrangement uses TRBV12-3 or TRBV12-4 and TRBJ1-5; 9 nucleotides agree with TRBD1. J was trimmed by 6 bases and V by 6 bases; bases with no gene match: 9. The CDR3 is 15 residues long. This chain's CDR3 is CASSEDRGIIQPQHF. CDR3 DNA sequence: TGTGCCAGCAGCGAGGACAGGGGTATTATTCAGCCCCAGCATTTT.

The chain employs TRBV30 and TRBJ2-3; TRBD1 aligns across 7 bases. Germline CDR1 GTSNPN, CDR2 SVGIG (reference sequence). The CDR3 totals 15 residues. V gave up 2 bases and J gave up 4 bases; unmatched junction bases: 9. CDR3 in DNA: TGTGCCTGGAGTCGCACAGGGGTATACCCAGATACGCAGTATTTT. Translated: CAWSRTGVYPDTQYF.

The V call is TRBV9, the J call TRBJ2-3; the D gene is possibly TRBD2 (7 bases). The CDR3 is made up of 16 amino acids. The V end lost 4 bases, the J end lost 6 bases, and 21 bases lay between the germline ends. The germline CDR1 and CDR2 sequences are SGDLS and YYNGEE. The CDR3 loop reads CASSPLWGGPSDTQYF. CDR3 nucleotides: TGTGCCAGCAGCCCCCTATGGGGGGGGCCTTCGGATACGCAGTATTTT.

This clonotype has more than one count but fewer than ten. The chain couples TRBV6-2 or TRBV6-3 to TRBJ1-6; 10 nucleotides match TRBD1. The V gene's germline CDR1 is MNHEY and CDR2 SVGEGT. There are 16 residues in the CDR3. With V trimmed by 4 bases and J by 10 bases, 10 bases remained unmatched. The CDR3 coding sequence is TGTGCCAGCAGTTCATTCTCACGGACAGGGGGATCACCCCTCCACTTT. Translated: CASSSFSRTGGSPLHF.

J is TRBJ2-1 and V is TRBV14; TRBD1 aligns across 8 bases. V was clipped by 4 bases and J by 1 base; unmatched bases: 3. CDR3 length equals 15 residues. CDR1 and CDR2 from the germline V gene are SGHDN and FVKESK. CDR3 protein: CASSRQGISYNEQFF. CDR3 coding DNA: TGTGCCAGCAGCCGACAGGGGATATCCTACAATGAGCAGTTCTTC.

The sample holds a few counts of this clonotype. This sequence joins TRBV12-3 or TRBV12-4 and TRBJ2-1, with 8 bases fitting TRBD1. The J segment lost 9 bases and the V segment lost 6 bases, leaving 1 base of the junction unmatched. This CDR3 contains 11 residues. CDR3 nucleotide sequence: TGTGCCAGCAGAGACAGGGGTGAGCAGTTCTTC. Translating gives CASRDRGEQFF.

The V and J genes are TRBV3-1 and TRBJ1-2; 7 positions match TRBD1. The CDR3 totals 15 residues. V shed 4 bases, J shed 6 bases, and the junction held 11 bases outside the gene matches. CDR1 and CDR2 from the germline V gene are LGHDT and YNNKEL (reference sequence). CDR3 DNA: TGTGCCAGCAGCCTAACGCTGCTAGGGGGCCATGGCTACACCTTC. The encoded protein is CASSLTLLGGHGYTF.

To note about this clonotype: A junction end diverges from the germline sequence, so it may reflect a read error. This sequence joins TRBV9 and TRBJ2-5; 9 bases are shared with TRBD1. CDR1 is SGDLS and CDR2 is YYNGEE in the germline V gene. CDR3 length: 14 amino acids. The CDR3 spells CASSVVGQGGEQYF. The CDR3 nucleotides are TGTGCCAGTAGCGTAGTGGGACAGGGTGGAGAGCAGTACTTC.

The J gene is TRBJ2-1, the V gene TRBV12-3 or TRBV12-4; D gene unclear. Deletions cut 4 bases from V and 9 bases from J, with 16 bases between. The CDR3 loop spans 14 amino acids. The CDR3 DNA is TGTGCCAGCAGTTGGACGGATTTACAAAGTGAGCAGTTCTTC. It translates to CASSWTDLQSEQFF.

V gene TRBV5-1 combines with J gene TRBJ2-4, with 7 bases matching TRBD2. From germline, CDR1 is SGHRS and CDR2 YFSETQ. J gave up 3 bases and V 4 bases, and 10 bases lay outside the gene matches. This CDR3 is built from 16 residues. In DNA, the CDR3 is TGCGCCAGCAGCCCAGGACTAGTGGTAGACAAAAACATTCAGTACTTC. It yields the protein CASSPGLVVDKNIQYF.

This clonotype was counted between two and nine times. The rearrangement joins TRBV3-1 to TRBJ2-5, with D unresolved. The V gene's germline CDR1 is LGHDT and CDR2 YNNKEL (reference sequence). Trimming stripped 4 bases from V and 1 base from J, with 10 bases between. The CDR3 covers 14 residues. DNA of the CDR3: TGTGCCAGCAGCCTGTCACAGCCCCAAGAGACCCAGTACTTC. This gives the protein CASSLSQPQETQYF.

This clonotype was counted between two and nine times. V gene TRBV4-3 combines with J gene TRBJ2-7, with D unclear. This CDR3 has 15 residues. Per germline, CDR1 LGHNA and CDR2 YSLEER. V was clipped by 5 bases and J by 0 bases, with 14 bases between them. The CDR3 here is CASSSTLGNSYEQYF. CDR3 sequence (DNA): TGCGCCAGCAGCTCCACCCTTGGCAACTCCTACGAGCAGTACTTC.

This clonotype appeared once. The chain combines TRBV12-3 or TRBV12-4 with TRBJ2-2, with 9 nucleotides matching TRBD2. V shed 4 bases, J shed 4 bases, and the junction held 4 bases outside the gene matches. This CDR3 contains 15 residues. CDR3 region: CASSWGGRVTGELFF. The CDR3 bases are TGTGCCAGCAGTTGGGGCGGGAGGGTCACCGGGGAGCTGTTTTTT.

The chain joins TRBV6-5 to TRBJ1-2; 7 bases line up with TRBD1. V trimming: 2 bases; J trimming: 6 bases; junction bases outside the gene matches: 9. Germline CDR1 is MNHEY and CDR2 is SVGAGI. The CDR3 is 15 residues long. The DNA of the CDR3 is TGTGCCAGCAGTTACGCACAGGGGTGGGGAGATGGCTACACCTTC. The encoded protein is CASSYAQGWGDGYTF.

The rearrangement links TRBV6-5 to TRBJ1-2; no clear D. Germline V CDR1 and CDR2: MNHEY, SVGAGI. This CDR3 is 14 amino acids long. Trimming took 6 bases from V and 5 from J, leaving 16 bases between them. For the CDR3, the DNA is TGTGCCAGCAGCGATAACCAAGGACCTTATGGCTACACCTTC. Translated: CASSDNQGPYGYTF.

V is TRBV29-1 and J is TRBJ1-5, with 8 nucleotides matching TRBD1. Germline lookup yields CDR1 SQVTM and CDR2 ANQGSEA. V was clipped by 4 bases and J by 5 bases; unmatched bases: 4. The CDR3 is 13 residues long. CDR3 amino acids: CSVAKTGDQPQHF. The CDR3, as DNA: TGCAGCGTTGCTAAGACAGGGGATCAGCCCCAGCATTTT.

The chain joins TRBV5-1 to TRBJ2-5; 9 bases match TRBD1. Germline-derived CDR1 and CDR2 are SGHRS and YFSETQ. V lost 0 bases to trimming and J lost 11 bases; unmatched junction nucleotides: 14. This CDR3 contains 16 residues. CDR3 in DNA: TGCGCCAGCAGCTTGGGGACAGGGGTCCTCTACAATGAGCAGTACTTC. Its protein product is CASSLGTGVLYNEQYF.

This chain's CDR3 is CASSQPGTPEETRYF. CDR3 bases: TGCGCCAGCAGCCAGCCCGGGACTCCTGAAGAGACCCGGTACTTC. This sequence joins TRBV4-1 and TRBJ2-7; perhaps TRBD2 as D (6 bases). Germline values: CDR1 MGHRA, CDR2 YSYEKL. Trimming left V 3 bases short and J 12 bases short, with 24 bases between. There are 15 residues in the CDR3.

Remarks on this clonotype: A much larger clone lies a single base off, so this may be a read error. The chain couples TRBV20-1 to TRBJ2-1; possibly TRBD1 or TRBD2 for D (5 bases each). The DNA end is more similar to TRBJ2-7, so the J call may be wrong. Germline V gives CDR1 DFQATT, CDR2 SNEGSKA (reference sequence). The CDR3 extends over 16 amino acids. The CDR3 protein is CSARVGGRSSYNEQYF. The CDR3 bases are TGCAGTGCTAGAGTTGGGGGAAGAAGCTCCTACAATGAGCAGTACTTC.

In this sample, this clonotype turned up a few times. This rearrangement joins TRBV4-1 to TRBJ2-5, with 7 bases identical to TRBD2. Trimming took 5 bases from V and 6 from J; bases not matched to a gene: 15. Germline V CDR1 and CDR2: MGHRA, YSYEKL. CDR3 length: 16 residues. For the CDR3, the DNA is TGCGCCAGCAGCGGGGAGATGACTAGCCCCAAAAAGACCCAGTACTTC. This encodes CASSGEMTSPKKTQYF.

With regard to this clonotype: A read error may explain this, as a much larger clone is one base away. The chain recombines TRBV7-3 with TRBJ2-1; D is ambiguous. Germline CDR1 and CDR2: SGHTA and FQGTGA. The CDR3 is 16 amino acids. The ends were cut back, 4 bases at V and 2 bases at J, with 15 bases in the middle. The CDR3 protein is CASSSRGLGAYNEQFF. The CDR3 region has the DNA TGTGCCAGCAGCTCTAGAGGATTGGGCGCCTACAATGAGCAGTTCTTC.